This T cell receptor (beta chain) emerged from a study of blood T cell repertoires in COVID-19. Study as a whole: Acute-phase and convalescent COVID-19 samples originated in the United States, Italy and Spain. Sample material is recorded as cDNA or gDNA derived from T cells, B-cell-depleted T cells, or PBMCs.

As processed by the authors: How many nucleated cells were present was estimated from reference gene primer amplification. TCRdb's copy holds only in-frame clones and misses some; the assay was immunoSEQ multiplex PCR. The V and J calls and clone size are taken from that table; D and trimming were inferred from the DNA. This sample carries roughly 15,000 clones, about 90% of them seen once, and the ten largest clones take 3.5% to 5%. Germline V gives CDR1 ENHRY, CDR2 SYGVKD. V lost 6 bases and J lost 1, with 10 bases in between. The CDR3 extends over 14 amino acids. The sequence came from a man aged 55 to 70 with active COVID-19. The chain is built from TRBV10-3 and TRBJ1-3; no definite D call. The sample taken for sequencing was peripheral blood. CDR3 sequence (DNA): TGTGCCATCAGCGCAGGCGTTTCTGGAAACACCATATATTTT. It yields the protein CAISAGVSGNTIYF.